A single sample gave rise to the 32 T cell receptor beta chains below, sequenced in a study of shared clonotypes between healthy human individuals. TCRdb's table, derived via immunoSEQ multiplex PCR, lists solely in-frame clones and lacks some. The top ten clones hold 1.5% of a sample with some 980,000 clones, 76% of them seen once. Sequencing was carried out using memory CD4+ T cells sorted from blood. Subset reported: CD45RA-negative fraction. These receptors were collected from a man younger than 35 in good health.

The chain employs TRBV30 and TRBJ2-2; possibly TRBD1 for D (7 bases). The CDR3 is 19 residues long. In germline, CDR1 is GTSNPN, CDR2 SVGIG (reference sequence). Deletions cut 3 bases from V and 3 bases from J, with 26 bases between. The CDR3 is CAWSAGTAVYSEDTGELFF. The CDR3 DNA is TGTGCCTGGAGCGCGGGGACAGCAGTTTATTCAGAAGACACCGGGGAGCTGTTTTTT.

Worth noting for this clone: The junction does not match germline at one end; this may be a read error. This CDR3 is also generated by other DNA sequences in the sample. The V gene is TRBV5-1, the J gene TRBJ2-3; the D gene could be TRBD1 or TRBD2 (5 bases each). Germline V gene data show CDR1 as SGHRS and CDR2 as YFSETQ. The CDR3 totals 13 residues. CDR3 in DNA: TGCGCCAGCAGTTTGGGACCGACAGATACGCAGTATTTT. Residues: CASSLGPTDTQYF.

The gene calls are TRBV7-8 and TRBJ1-5, with 7 bases that match TRBD1. Germline lookup yields CDR1 SGHVS and CDR2 FQNEAQ. The CDR3 sequence is 16 residues long. Germline trimming cut 3 bases from V and 0 bases from J; bases unmatched to any gene: 5. The CDR3 loop is CASSLGTAYSNQPQHF. CDR3 DNA: TGTGCCAGCAGCTTGGGGACAGCTTATAGCAATCAGCCCCAGCATTTT.

Comments on this clone: The sample carries other DNA sequences with the same CDR3. DNA for the CDR3: TGTGCCACCAGCAGAGATCCTCCGTCTGGCTCCTACAATGAGCAGTTCTTC. Its translation is CATSRDPPSGSYNEQFF. The gene calls are TRBV15 and TRBJ2-1; D is undetermined. Between the trimmed V and J ends, which lost 0 bases and 0 bases, there was a span of 12 bases. Germline V gene lookup returns CDR1 LNHNV and CDR2 YYDKDF (reference sequence). CDR3 size: 17 residues.

The chain joins TRBV15 to TRBJ2-3, with TRBD1 identical over 9 bases. This CDR3 contains 15 residues. Per the germline V gene, CDR1 is LNHNV and CDR2 is YYDKDF (reference sequence). V lost 1 base, J lost 4 bases, and 3 bases stayed unmatched. The CDR3 loop reads CATSRGDRDADTQYF. The DNA of the CDR3 is TGTGCCACCAGCAGAGGGGACAGGGACGCAGATACGCAGTATTTT.

The chain carries TRBV7-2 and TRBJ1-4; D not resolved. Per germline, CDR1 SGHTA and CDR2 FQGNSA. CDR3 length: 12 amino acids. Trimming cost V 5 bases and J 8 bases, with 9 bases left between them. CDR3 bases: TGTGCCAGCAGCCCGGAACCCGAAAAACTGTTTTTT. Its protein product is CASSPEPEKLFF.

V is TRBV5-1 and J is TRBJ1-1; D unresolved. Germline-derived CDR1 and CDR2 are SGHRS and YFSETQ. The length of the CDR3 is 14 residues. V lost 3 bases and J lost 1, with 10 bases in between. DNA of the CDR3: TGCGCCAGCAGCTCGTTACCAGAGAACACTGAAGCTTTCTTT. Translating gives CASSSLPENTEAFF. Together with reference TRBV5-1 and TRBJ1-1, the CDR3 gives the full variable domain: KAGVTQTPRYLIKTRGQQVTLSCSPISGHRSVSWYQQTPGQGLQFLFEYFSETQRNKGNFPGRFSGRQFSNSRSEMNVSTLELGDSALYLCASSSLPENTEAFFGQGTRLTVV.

This chain joins TRBV5-4 and TRBJ1-2; 8 bases map to TRBD1. This CDR3 is built from 14 residues. J lost 8 bases, V lost 5 bases, and 11 bases had no gene match. Germline V CDR1 and CDR2: SGHNT, YYREEE (reference sequence). DNA for the CDR3: TGTGCCAGCAGGAAAGACAGGGGATCATACGGCTACACCTTC. This encodes CASRKDRGSYGYTF.

This rearrangement joins TRBV7-2 to TRBJ2-7; D is uncertain. Per the germline V gene, CDR1 is SGHTA and CDR2 is FQGNSA. Trimming took off 4 bases at V and 6 bases at J, with 7 bases between the two ends. This CDR3 is 11 amino acids long. CDR3 coding DNA: TGTGCCAGCAGCTCGGGCCTCGAGCAGTACTTC. Residues: CASSSGLEQYF. The variable domain in full, completed from reference TRBV7-2 and TRBJ2-7, reads GAGVSQSPSNKVTEKGKDVELRCDPISGHTALYWYRQSLGQGLEFLIYFQGNSAPDKSGLPSDRFSAERTGGSVSTLTIQRTQQEDSAVYLCASSSGLEQYFGPGTRLTVT.

This clone was seen just once. The J gene is TRBJ2-1, the V gene TRBV9; 10 nucleotides agree with TRBD2. Germline V gene data show CDR1 as SGDLS and CDR2 as YYNGEE. This CDR3 spans 16 amino acids. V shed 3 bases and J 9 bases; nucleotides not matched to a gene: 12. This CDR3 is CASSARGAGGWSEQFF. CDR3 nucleotides: TGTGCCAGCAGCGCGAGAGGAGCGGGAGGGTGGAGTGAGCAGTTCTTC. The variable domain in full, completed from reference TRBV9 and TRBJ2-1, reads DSGVTQTPKHLITATGQRVTLRCSPRSGDLSVYWYQQSLDQGLQFLIQYYNGEERAKGNILERFSAQQFPDLHSELNLSSLELGDSALYFCASSARGAGGWSEQFFGPGTRLTVL.

The chain couples TRBV30 to TRBJ2-1; D possibly matches TRBD1 or TRBD2 (5 bases each). The CDR3 is 14 residues long. The V end was cut by 0 bases, the J end by 15 bases, with 21 bases between. Germline loops: CDR1 GTSNPN, CDR2 SVGIG (reference sequence). The CDR3 spells CAWSVRGEVVGGFF. CDR3 bases: TGTGCCTGGAGTGTACGGGGCGAGGTAGTAGGTGGGTTCTTC.

This clone was counted a few times. The chain couples TRBV7-2 to TRBJ1-5; 7 bases map to TRBD1. Unmatched junction bases numbered 12, after V lost 2 bases and J lost 11 bases. CDR1 and CDR2 from the germline V gene are SGHTA and FQGNSA. The CDR3 has 15 amino acids. CDR3 amino acids: CASSLLQGPSGTQHF. CDR3 DNA sequence: TGTGCCAGCAGCTTATTACAGGGGCCCTCAGGGACCCAGCATTTT.

The chain links TRBV2 to TRBJ1-5, with a weak D call TRBD1 (5 bases). From germline, CDR1 is SNHLY and CDR2 FYNNEI. Trimming stripped 2 bases from V and 9 bases from J, with 11 bases between. The CDR3 length is 13 residues. This CDR3 is CASSESPGMPQHF. For the CDR3, the DNA is TGTGCCAGCAGTGAATCCCCAGGGATGCCCCAGCATTTT.

This clone was observed once. This chain joins TRBV5-4 and TRBJ1-2; D is ambiguous. Trimming took 2 bases from V and 7 from J, leaving 9 bases between them. Germline loops: CDR1 SGHNT, CDR2 YYREEE (reference sequence). The CDR3 extends over 12 amino acids. The DNA of the CDR3 is TGTGCCAGCAGCTTATCCACCCGTGGCTACACCTTC. Protein: CASSLSTRGYTF.

V is TRBV6-1 and J is TRBJ2-1; tentatively, D is TRBD2 (7 bases). V lost 7 bases to trimming and J lost 6 bases, with 13 bases between them. The CDR3 is 13 amino acids. CDR1 and CDR2 (germline): MNHNS, SASEGT. The chain's CDR3 is CASTERGGNEQFF. In DNA, the CDR3 is TGTGCCAGCACCGAGAGGGGGGGCAATGAGCAGTTCTTC.

This chain joins TRBV11-3 and TRBJ2-1, with 8 bases that match TRBD2. CDR3 length equals 14 residues. V dropped 4 bases and J dropped 7; count of bases not matched to a gene: 6. CDR1 is SGHNT and CDR2 is YENEEA in the germline V gene. The CDR3 nucleotides read TGTGCCAGCAGCTCCCCTTCTAGCGGGAATGAGCAGTTCTTC. Residues: CASSSPSSGNEQFF.

The rearrangement joins TRBV5-6 to TRBJ1-1; 9 nucleotides match TRBD1. In germline, CDR1 is SGHDT, CDR2 YYEEEE. CDR3 size: 15 residues. Losses at the gene ends were 3 bases for V and 1 base for J; bases not matched to a gene: 4. The CDR3 loop is CASSYRGLGNTEAFF. Here the CDR3 DNA reads TGTGCCAGCAGCTACAGGGGGCTTGGGAACACTGAAGCTTTCTTT.

This sequence joins TRBV28 and TRBJ1-6, with unresolved D. This CDR3 comprises 16 residues. Germline CDR1 reads MDHEN; CDR2 reads SYDVKM. The V end lost 8 bases, the J end lost 0 bases, and 14 bases lay between the germline ends. CDR3: CASLGPGNSYNSPLHF. CDR3 in DNA: TGTGCCAGCCTTGGCCCGGGGAACTCCTATAATTCACCCCTCCACTTT.

V gene TRBV6-1 combines with J gene TRBJ1-5; 8 positions match TRBD1. Germline CDR1 MNHNS, CDR2 SASEGT. Losses at the gene ends were 5 bases for V and 5 bases for J; bases not matched to a gene: 8. The CDR3 is 15 residues long. The CDR3, as DNA: TGTGCCAGCAGTCCAGGACAGGGTTGGGATCAGCCCCAGCATTTT. Translating it yields CASSPGQGWDQPQHF.

The chain combines TRBV19 with TRBJ1-5, with 7 bases lining up with TRBD1. V trimming: 2 bases; J trimming: 6 bases; junction bases outside the gene matches: 7. The CDR3 runs to 15 residues. Germline V gene data show CDR1 as LNHDA and CDR2 as SQIVND (reference sequence). The CDR3 protein is CASSISRTGSQPQHF. In DNA, the CDR3 is TGTGCCAGTAGTATATCCCGGACAGGATCTCAGCCCCAGCATTTT. Full variable domain (outside the CDR3, taken from reference TRBV19 and TRBJ1-5): DGGITQSPKYLFRKEGQNVTLSCEQNLNHDAMYWYRQDPGQGLRLIYYSQIVNDFQKGDIAEGYSVSREKKESFPLTVTSAQKNPTAFYLCASSISRTGSQPQHFGDGTRLSIL.

V usage is TRBV6-1 and J usage is TRBJ2-2; TRBD2 matches at 12 bases. V shed 10 bases and J 4 bases; nucleotides not matched to a gene: 7. CDR1 and CDR2 from the germline V gene are MNHNS and SASEGT. This CDR3 contains 15 residues. The CDR3 reads CATLAGGPGTGELFF. CDR3 in DNA: TGTGCCACCCTAGCGGGGGGGCCTGGCACCGGGGAGCTGTTTTTT.

The V gene is TRBV7-2, the J gene TRBJ2-1, with 11 bases fitting TRBD2. Germline V lookup: CDR1 SGHTA, CDR2 FQGNSA. This CDR3 comprises 16 residues. The ends lost 1 base at V and 5 bases at J; junction bases unmatched: 4. In DNA form, the CDR3 reads TGTGCCAGCAGCTTAGGGCTAGCGGGAGGCCACAATGAGCAGTTCTTC. Translation: CASSLGLAGGHNEQFF.

In regard to this clone: A much more abundant neighbour one base away suggests this may be a read error. Other nucleotide sequences in the sample specify the same CDR3. The rearrangement joins TRBV6-6 to TRBJ2-5; D is unresolved. Looked up from germline, CDR1 is MNHNY and CDR2 is SVGAGI (reference sequence). The CDR3 totals 11 residues. V lost 4 bases, J lost 2 bases, and 2 bases lay in between. The CDR3 DNA reads as TGTGCCAGCAGTTCACAAGAGACCCAGTACTTC. Residues: CASSSQETQYF.

V usage is TRBV5-6 and J usage is TRBJ2-7; 7 nucleotides match TRBD1. Trimming removed 2 bases from V and 2 bases from J; junction bases left unmatched: 4. CDR3 length: 14 residues. In germline, CDR1 is SGHDT, CDR2 YYEEEE. The CDR3 bases are TGTGCCAGCAGCTTTGACAGGGCCCCCTACGAGCAGTACTTC. Translated: CASSFDRAPYEQYF.

This clone was seen just once. The CDR3 coding sequence is TGTGCCAGCAGCTTGGGAGGACGGGAAGCGTATGGCTACACCTTC. The encoded protein is CASSLGGREAYGYTF. The J gene is TRBJ1-2, the V gene TRBV5-4; D is uncertain. The germline CDR1 and CDR2 sequences are SGHNT and YYREEE (reference sequence). The V gene lost 0 bases and the J gene lost 5 bases, with 14 bases spanning the gap. The CDR3 consists of 15 residues.

This clone was recorded a few times. The sample holds other DNA sequences that translate to the same CDR3. V and J are TRBV7-9 and TRBJ1-1, with 7 bases identical to TRBD1. Germline lookup yields CDR1 SEHNR and CDR2 FQNEAQ (reference sequence). The CDR3 runs 15 residues. After removal of 1 base from V and 1 base from J, the junction contained 3 bases not matched to a gene. CDR3 DNA sequence: TGTGCCAGCAGCTTAGTAGCAGGGGGGAACACTGAAGCTTTCTTT. It specifies CASSLVAGGNTEAFF.

A note on this clone: The same CDR3 can be traced to other DNA sequences in this sample. The chain recombines TRBV18 with TRBJ1-2, with 7 bases matching TRBD1. Germline-derived CDR1 and CDR2 are KGHSH and LQKENI. J was trimmed by 3 bases and V by 6 bases; bases with no gene match: 4. The length of the CDR3 is 13 residues. Written as DNA, the CDR3 is TGTGCCAGCTCCCAAGGACAGGACTATGGCTACACCTTC. As protein: CASSQGQDYGYTF.

Note on this clone: Other DNA sequences of this sample code for an identical CDR3. The V and J genes are TRBV9 and TRBJ1-3; D call uncertain. There are 16 residues in the CDR3. Germline CDR1 is SGDLS and CDR2 is YYNGEE. V was shortened by 0 bases and J by 0 bases, with 10 bases between the two germline ends. CDR3 nucleotides: TGTGCCAGCAGCGTAGGCTGGAGTAACTCTGGAAACACCATATATTTT. Protein sequence: CASSVGWSNSGNTIYF.

This clone appeared once. The chain carries TRBV7-2 and TRBJ2-5; 7 positions agree with TRBD2. The CDR3 consists of 15 residues. With V trimmed by 4 bases and J by 2 bases, 7 bases remained unmatched. From germline, CDR1 is SGHTA and CDR2 FQGNSA. The CDR3 here is CASSSQRGGQETQYF. CDR3 coding DNA: TGTGCCAGCAGCTCCCAGCGGGGAGGGCAAGAGACCCAGTACTTC.

This clone was seen a few times. The J gene is TRBJ1-1, the V gene TRBV6-5; unclear D gene. Trimming stripped 6 bases from V and 8 bases from J, with 13 bases between. The CDR3 has 12 residues. In germline, CDR1 is MNHEY, CDR2 SVGAGI. The CDR3 reads CASSTSGWEAFF. CDR3 DNA: TGTGCCAGCAGCACCAGTGGGTGGGAAGCTTTCTTT.

The J gene is TRBJ2-3, the V gene TRBV28; the D is unclear. Germline V lookup: CDR1 MDHEN, CDR2 SYDVKM. The CDR3 has 12 amino acids. Trimming stripped 10 bases from V and 5 bases from J, with 13 bases between. For the CDR3, the DNA is TGTGCCACCAACATATATTTAGATACGCAGTATTTT. It encodes CATNIYLDTQYF. The entire variable domain, with the rest obtained from reference TRBV28 and TRBJ2-3, is as follows: DVKVTQSSRYLVKRTGEKVFLECVQDMDHENMFWYRQDPGLGLRLIYFSYDVKMKEKGDIPEGYSVSREKKERFSLILESASTNQTSMYLCATNIYLDTQYFGPGTRLTVL.

Remarks on this clone: Other nucleotide sequences in the sample specify the same CDR3. The chain recombines TRBV18 with TRBJ1-3; D is undetermined. This CDR3 spans 14 amino acids. Germline V gene lookup returns CDR1 KGHSH and CDR2 LQKENI. Trimming took off 3 bases at V and 0 bases at J, with 6 bases between the two ends. The CDR3 region has the DNA TGTGCCAGCTCACCGGGCAGCTCTGGAAACACCATATATTTT. Translation gives CASSPGSSGNTIYF.